A single sample gave rise to the 26 T cell receptor beta chains below, sequenced in a study of vaccination effects on CD4 cells after COVID-19. The method was immunoSEQ multiplex PCR; TCRdb's version includes in-frame clones alone and lacks a portion of them. The table has roughly 30,000 clones, 60% to 75% seen once. These receptors' antigens are unknown. CD4+ T cells specific for antigen were expanded with viral peptide pools by the ViraFEST assay before sequencing. Upon completion of about 10 days in culture, CD4+ T cells were isolated. Vaccinated recipients, who were negative for nucleocapsid antibodies, had no history of SARS-CoV-2 infection. This specimen consisted of CD4+ T cells from PBMCs cultured with HCoV-OC43 spike peptides, obtained before COVID-19 vaccination. Regarding subset: HCoV-OC43 spike overlapping peptide pool stimulation. These receptors were taken from a human donor who received a COVID-19 vaccine.

This chain connects TRBV23-1 to TRBJ2-6; no definite D call. TRBV23-1 is sorted into the ORF group, with uncertain function. This CDR3 comprises 16 residues. V lost 0 bases and J 0 bases, leaving 6 bases between the germline ends. The CDR3 region is CASSQSADSGANVLTF. In DNA form, the CDR3 reads TGCGCCAGCAGTCAATCGGCAGACTCTGGGGCCAACGTCCTGACTTTC.

This chain connects TRBV4-2 to TRBJ2-5; the match to TRBD2 covers 10 bases. The CDR3 contains 18 residues. CDR1 is LGHNA and CDR2 is YNFKEQ in the germline V gene. Losses at the gene ends were 0 bases for V and 5 bases for J; bases not matched to a gene: 12. The DNA of the CDR3 is TGTGCCAGCAGCCAAGATCAGGTCAGCGGGGGGGCCGGGGAGACCCAGTACTTC. This sequence encodes CASSQDQVSGGAGETQYF.

The chain couples TRBV5-1 to TRBJ1-2; 7 bases agree with TRBD1. The germline CDR1 and CDR2 sequences are SGHRS and YFSETQ. The CDR3 loop spans 14 amino acids. Losses at the gene ends were 3 bases for V and 8 bases for J; bases not matched to a gene: 10. CDR3 DNA sequence: TGCGCCAGCAGCTCCAGACAGGGAGGAGGGGGCTACACCTTC. This gives the protein CASSSRQGGGGYTF. The full variable domain, with the rest looked up from reference TRBV5-1 and TRBJ1-2, is KAGVTQTPRYLIKTRGQQVTLSCSPISGHRSVSWYQQTPGQGLQFLFEYFSETQRNKGNFPGRFSGRQFSNSRSEMNVSTLELGDSALYLCASSSRQGGGGYTFGSGTRLTVV.

The chain employs TRBV7-2 and TRBJ2-2; D is possibly TRBD1 or TRBD2 (5 bases each). Between the trimmed V and J ends, which lost 0 bases and 17 bases, there was a span of 22 bases. CDR3 length: 15 amino acids. Germline values: CDR1 SGHTA, CDR2 FQGNSA. In nucleotides, the CDR3 is TGTGCCAGCAGCTTAGCGCACTACTCGCCGGGGACCACTTTTTTT. Translation gives CASSLAHYSPGTTFF.

V and J are TRBV18 and TRBJ2-7, with 8 positions matching TRBD2. Per the germline V gene, CDR1 is KGHSH and CDR2 is LQKENI. V lost 1 base to trimming and J lost 4 bases; unmatched junction nucleotides: 6. The CDR3 has 15 residues. The chain's CDR3 is CASSPQLAGMYEQYF. For the CDR3, the DNA is TGTGCCAGCTCACCACAGCTAGCGGGCATGTACGAGCAGTACTTC.

The genes are TRBV4-1 and TRBJ1-5; maybe TRBD1 (5 bases). Germline V gene lookup returns CDR1 MGHRA and CDR2 YSYEKL. V dropped 0 bases and J dropped 1 base, with 13 bases sitting between them. The CDR3 totals 17 residues. The chain's CDR3 is CASSQEGVGGSNQPQHF. The DNA for the CDR3 is TGCGCCAGCAGCCAAGAAGGGGTCGGGGGGAGCAATCAGCCCCAGCATTTT.

This rearrangement joins TRBV5-6 to TRBJ1-2; D possibly corresponds to TRBD1 (6 bases). This CDR3 region has 13 residues. Germline lookup yields CDR1 SGHDT and CDR2 YYEEEE. The ends were cut back, 4 bases at V and 3 bases at J, with 10 bases in the middle. CDR3 amino acids: CASSPDRYYGYTF. In nucleotides, the CDR3 is TGTGCCAGCAGCCCGGACAGATACTATGGCTACACCTTC.

The J gene is TRBJ2-5, the V gene TRBV14; no reliable D call. The germline V gene encodes CDR1 SGHDN and CDR2 FVKESK. CDR3 length equals 14 residues. The germline V and J ends were trimmed by 4 bases and 1 base, with 10 bases remaining between them. CDR3 in amino acids: CASSLDKLQETQYF. The DNA for the CDR3 is TGTGCCAGCAGCCTAGACAAACTCCAAGAGACCCAGTACTTC. The full variable domain, with the rest looked up from reference TRBV14 and TRBJ2-5, is EAGVTQFPSHSVIEKGQTVTLRCDPISGHDNLYWYRRVMGKEIKFLLHFVKESKQDESGMPNNRFLAERTGGTYSTLKVQPAELEDSGVYFCASSLDKLQETQYFGPGTRLLVL.

The V call is TRBV13, the J call TRBJ2-7, with 12 positions matching TRBD2. V shed 5 bases, J shed 0 bases, and the junction held 14 bases outside the gene matches. The CDR3 contains 19 residues. Looked up from germline, CDR1 is PRHDT and CDR2 is FYEKMQ (reference sequence). The CDR3 region is CASSPRTSGEKSSSYEQYF. The CDR3 DNA is TGTGCCAGCAGCCCAAGGACTAGCGGGGAGAAGTCAAGCTCCTACGAGCAGTACTTC.

The chain carries TRBV6-5 and TRBJ2-7; D remains ambiguous. This CDR3 is 12 amino acids long. CDR1 and CDR2 from the germline V gene are MNHEY and SVGAGI. V dropped 5 bases and J dropped 0 bases, with 5 bases sitting between them. The CDR3 region is CASSQVSYEQYF. For the CDR3, the DNA is TGTGCCAGCAGTCAGGTCTCCTACGAGCAGTACTTC.

This rearrangement joins TRBV11-2 to TRBJ1-5; 10 nucleotides align to TRBD1. Germline-derived CDR1 and CDR2 are SGHAT and FQNNGV. V was pared by 3 bases and J by 4 bases, with 3 bases of the junction left unmatched. This CDR3 comprises 15 residues. CDR3 amino acids: CASSLGQGRNQPQHF. The CDR3 DNA reads TGTGCCAGCAGCTTGGGACAGGGGAGGAATCAGCCCCAGCATTTT.

The chain combines TRBV6-5 with TRBJ2-6; TRBD1 matches 7 bases. Trimming removed 7 bases from V and 4 bases from J; junction bases left unmatched: 4. Germline V lookup: CDR1 MNHEY, CDR2 SVGAGI. The CDR3 is 14 residues long. The CDR3 spells CASKGAAGANVLTF. In nucleotides, the CDR3 is TGTGCCAGCAAGGGGGCGGCCGGGGCCAACGTCCTGACTTTC.

This clone turned up a few times. The rearrangement uses TRBV5-6 and TRBJ2-1; TRBD1 matches at 10 bases. This CDR3 has 17 amino acids. Trimming cost V 6 bases and J 7 bases; bases outside gene matches: 16. Germline-derived CDR1 and CDR2 are SGHDT and YYEEEE. The CDR3 sequence is CASMGQGRSISGNEQFF. CDR3 bases: TGTGCCAGCATGGGACAGGGGAGATCTATTAGCGGTAATGAGCAGTTCTTC.

This sequence joins TRBV5-1 and TRBJ2-2; 10 bases agree with TRBD1. V shed 7 bases and J 5 bases; nucleotides not matched to a gene: 8. CDR1 is SGHRS, CDR2 YFSETQ, per germline. This CDR3 is 15 amino acids long. The CDR3 protein is CASSPGQGGTGELFF. CDR3 in DNA: TGCGCCAGCTCCCCCGGACAGGGGGGGACCGGGGAGCTGTTTTTT.

A remark on this clone: The same CDR3 also results from other DNA sequences found in this sample. The chain recombines TRBV6-5 with TRBJ2-2, with 12 bases fitting TRBD2. After removal of 8 bases from V and 4 bases from J, the junction contained 2 bases not matched to a gene. Germline lookup yields CDR1 MNHEY and CDR2 SVGAGI. This CDR3 spans 14 amino acids. The CDR3 DNA reads TGTGCCAGCCGACTAGCGGGAGTCACCGGGGAGCTGTTTTTT. As protein: CASRLAGVTGELFF.

V usage is TRBV19 and J usage is TRBJ2-5, with 8 bases identical to TRBD1. V shed 9 bases and J 4 bases; nucleotides not matched to a gene: 13. CDR3 length: 15 amino acids. Germline V gene data show CDR1 as LNHDA and CDR2 as SQIVND (reference sequence). The DNA for the CDR3 is TGTGCCAGCTCTCCGGGACAGGCCTCCGTAGAGACCCAGTACTTC. Translating gives CASSPGQASVETQYF.

V is TRBV7-2 and J is TRBJ1-1; tentatively, D is TRBD1 (5 bases). Germline values: CDR1 SGHTA, CDR2 FQGNSA. The V end lost 5 bases, the J end lost 1 base, and 14 bases lay between the germline ends. This CDR3 spans 15 amino acids. CDR3 loop: CASSRAGGTNTEAFF. CDR3 in DNA: TGTGCCAGCAGCCGCGCCGGGGGAACGAACACTGAAGCTTTCTTT. Based on the CDR3 plus reference TRBV7-2 and TRBJ1-1, the full variable domain is GAGVSQSPSNKVTEKGKDVELRCDPISGHTALYWYRQSLGQGLEFLIYFQGNSAPDKSGLPSDRFSAERTGGSVSTLTIQRTQQEDSAVYLCASSRAGGTNTEAFFGQGTRLTVV.

The chain employs TRBV5-1 and TRBJ2-5; D perhaps matches TRBD2 (6 bases). The germline V gene encodes CDR1 SGHRS and CDR2 YFSETQ. The CDR3 totals 14 residues. V dropped 4 bases and J dropped 1 base, with 11 bases sitting between them. CDR3 region: CASSRAGTQETQYF. In nucleotides, the CDR3 is TGCGCCAGCAGCCGCGCGGGGACCCAAGAGACCCAGTACTTC.

V usage is TRBV5-6 and J usage is TRBJ2-6, with D perhaps TRBD2 (6 bases). The germline gives CDR1 SGHDT, CDR2 YYEEEE. V was pared by 2 bases and J by 0 bases, with 12 bases between. The CDR3 is made up of 17 amino acids. The CDR3 DNA is TGTGCCAGCAGCTTCGAGCGGGTGAGCTCTGGGGCCAACGTCCTGACTTTC. It codes for CASSFERVSSGANVLTF.

The rearrangement joins TRBV2 to TRBJ1-6, with 7 bases that match TRBD1. The germline gives CDR1 SNHLY, CDR2 FYNNEI. This CDR3 spans 15 amino acids. V shed 3 bases and J 6 bases; nucleotides not matched to a gene: 5. The chain's CDR3 is CASSEEGALNSPLHF. CDR3 bases: TGTGCCAGCAGTGAGGAGGGGGCGCTTAATTCACCCCTCCACTTT.

The chain carries TRBV19 and TRBJ1-2; 9 bases map to TRBD1. The CDR3 totals 15 residues. Germline V gives CDR1 LNHDA, CDR2 SQIVND (reference sequence). The junction had 8 bases not matched to a gene; V was cut back by 5 bases and J by 4 bases. The chain's CDR3 is CASSLRTTGGYGYTF. The CDR3 nucleotides are TGTGCCAGTAGTCTGAGGACGACAGGGGGCTATGGCTACACCTTC.

The chain is built from TRBV3-1 (or the pseudogene TRBV3-2) and TRBJ2-7; D is unresolved. CDR1 LGHDT and CDR2 YNNKEL come from the germline V gene (reference sequence). The CDR3 covers 13 residues. V was trimmed by 3 bases and J by 6 bases, leaving 12 bases between them. CDR3 residues: CASSQSLKVEQYF. The DNA of the CDR3 is TGTGCCAGCAGCCAGAGCCTAAAGGTCGAGCAGTACTTC.

The V and J genes are TRBV18 and TRBJ2-7; 13 positions match TRBD2. The length of the CDR3 is 17 residues. The V gene end was trimmed by 4 bases and the J gene end by 3 bases; junction bases not matched to a gene: 9. CDR1 KGHSH and CDR2 LQKENI come from the germline V gene. The CDR3 region is CASSLRLAGGLNYEQYF. DNA for the CDR3: TGTGCCAGCTCACTGAGACTAGCGGGGGGTCTAAACTACGAGCAGTACTTC.

J is TRBJ1-1 and V is TRBV5-1, with TRBD1 matching over 11 bases. CDR1 SGHRS and CDR2 YFSETQ come from the germline V gene. V dropped 6 bases and J dropped 0; count of bases not matched to a gene: 7. There are 16 residues in the CDR3. Here the CDR3 reads CASTVGQGALNTEAFF. CDR3 DNA: TGCGCCAGCACCGTCGGACAGGGGGCATTGAACACTGAAGCTTTCTTT.

The table lists this clone with a count of one. The J gene is TRBJ1-6, the V gene TRBV9; D is uncertain. V shed 0 bases and J shed 7 bases, with 8 bases lying between them. This CDR3 region has 14 residues. The germline V gene has CDR1 SGDLS and CDR2 YYNGEE. CDR3 sequence (DNA): TGTGCCAGCAGCGTAGTGCCCGTCAATTCACCCCTCCACTTT. Its protein is CASSVVPVNSPLHF.

This clone appeared once. The chain carries TRBV3-1 (or the pseudogene TRBV3-2) and TRBJ1-1; the D gene is possibly TRBD1 (5 bases). The CDR3 runs 15 residues. CDR1 is LGHDT and CDR2 is YNNKEL in the germline V gene (reference sequence). The ends were cut back, 4 bases at V and 5 bases at J, with 17 bases in the middle. CDR3 loop: CASSPTAGVGTEAFF. The CDR3 DNA is TGTGCCAGCAGCCCGACGGCGGGGGTCGGAACTGAAGCTTTCTTT.